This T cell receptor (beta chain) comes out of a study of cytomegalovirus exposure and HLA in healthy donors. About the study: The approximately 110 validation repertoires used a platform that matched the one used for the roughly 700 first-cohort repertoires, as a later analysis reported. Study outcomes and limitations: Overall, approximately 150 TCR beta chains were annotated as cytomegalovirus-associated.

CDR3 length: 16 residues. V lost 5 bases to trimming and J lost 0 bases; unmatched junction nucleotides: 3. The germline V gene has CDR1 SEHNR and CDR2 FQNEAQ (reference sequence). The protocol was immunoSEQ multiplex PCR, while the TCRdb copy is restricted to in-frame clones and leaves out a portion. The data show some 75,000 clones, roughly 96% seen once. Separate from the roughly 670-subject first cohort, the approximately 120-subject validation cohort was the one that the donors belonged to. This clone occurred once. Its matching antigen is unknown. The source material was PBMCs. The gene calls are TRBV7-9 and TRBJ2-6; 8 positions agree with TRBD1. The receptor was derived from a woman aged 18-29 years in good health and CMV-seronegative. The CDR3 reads CASSTTGASGANVLTF. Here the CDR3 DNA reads TGTGCCAGCAGCACGACAGGGGCCTCTGGGGCCAACGTCCTGACTTTC.